The 10 T cell receptor beta chains in this list originate from one sample, sequenced in a study of control samples from healthy donors and cancer patients. Sequencing was performed with immunoSEQ multiplex PCR; in TCRdb, only in-frame clones are kept and a portion is missing. The data contain approximately 100,000 clones, 86% of them singletons. The sample was blood. Receptors were obtained from a man between 25 and 39 years old in good health.

This chain links TRBV4-2 with TRBJ1-1; tentatively, D is TRBD1 (5 bases). CDR1 and CDR2 from the germline V gene are LGHNA and YNFKEQ. The CDR3 extends over 13 amino acids. Trimming shortened V by 0 bases and J by 11 bases, and 13 bases separated the two germline ends. CDR3 in DNA: TGTGCCAGCAGCCAAGAAAGTCGAGGGGAGGCTTTCTTT. Translated, it gives CASSQESRGEAFF.

The chain carries TRBV27 and TRBJ1-6; D gene unclear. Trimming removed 2 bases at V and 3 bases at J, with 8 bases between. Per the germline V gene, CDR1 is MNHEY and CDR2 is SMNVEV (reference sequence). This CDR3 is built from 15 residues. This CDR3 reads CASSLGSVYNSPLHF. CDR3 sequence (DNA): TGTGCCAGCAGTTTAGGGTCGGTCTATAATTCACCCCTCCACTTT.

J is TRBJ2-2 and V is TRBV6-2 or TRBV6-3, with a possible D match to TRBD1 (6 bases). The germline CDR1 and CDR2 sequences are MNHEY and SVGEGT. The germline V and J ends were trimmed by 2 bases and 3 bases, with 16 bases remaining between them. This CDR3 has 17 residues. Here the CDR3 DNA reads TGTGCCAGCAGTTACACCCCATGGGCAGGGGACACCGGGGAGCTGTTTTTT. Its translation: CASSYTPWAGDTGELFF.

The chain recombines TRBV30 with TRBJ1-1, with TRBD1 as a possible D gene (6 bases). The CDR3 loop spans 13 amino acids. Trimming took 3 bases from V and 0 from J, leaving 8 bases between them. Germline V gives CDR1 GTSNPN, CDR2 SVGIG (reference sequence). The CDR3 reads CAWSGQMNTEAFF. CDR3 sequence (DNA): TGTGCCTGGAGCGGACAGATGAACACTGAAGCTTTCTTT.

The rearrangement joins TRBV29-1 to TRBJ1-2; the D is unclear. The CDR3 spans 11 residues. Germline assignment: CDR1 SQVTM and CDR2 ANQGSEA. Between the trimmed V and J ends, which lost 3 bases and 5 bases, there was a span of 7 bases. The CDR3 loop reads CSVEMRYGYTF. CDR3 bases: TGCAGCGTTGAGATGCGTTATGGCTACACCTTC.

The rearrangement joins TRBV10-3 to TRBJ1-2; D not certain. The CDR3 runs 13 residues. Trimming shortened V by 5 bases and J by 4 bases, and 11 bases separated the two germline ends. Per the germline V gene, CDR1 is ENHRY and CDR2 is SYGVKD. The CDR3 loop reads CAISPGVFYGYTF. CDR3 nucleotide sequence: TGTGCCATCAGTCCTGGGGTTTTCTATGGCTACACCTTC.

This chain links TRBV10-1 with TRBJ2-3, with 16 bases that match TRBD2. The CDR3 sequence is 17 residues long. CDR1 is WNHNN and CDR2 is SYGVQD in the germline V gene (reference sequence). V was clipped by 6 bases and J by 3 bases; unmatched bases: 6. CDR3 residues: CASSPGLAGGPTDTQYF. CDR3 sequence (DNA): TGCGCCAGCAGCCCGGGACTAGCGGGGGGGCCAACAGATACGCAGTATTTT.

This chain uses TRBV20-1 with TRBJ2-5; 7 bases match TRBD1. Germline trimming cut 5 bases from V and 10 bases from J; bases unmatched to any gene: 7. Germline V gene lookup returns CDR1 DFQATT and CDR2 SNEGSKA (reference sequence). The length of the CDR3 is 11 residues. CDR3 sequence reads: CSAVNRDSQYF. The CDR3 nucleotides are TGCAGTGCTGTCAACCGGGACAGCCAGTACTTC.

The chain employs TRBV10-3 and TRBJ2-3; 8 nucleotides line up with TRBD1. Per germline, CDR1 ENHRY and CDR2 SYGVKD. This CDR3 contains 13 residues. V dropped 4 bases and J dropped 6; count of bases not matched to a gene: 3. In DNA, the CDR3 is TGTGCCATCAGTGTCAGGGGGCAGGATACGCAGTATTTT. This codes for CAISVRGQDTQYF.

This clone is a singleton in its sample. The V gene is TRBV19, the J gene TRBJ1-2; D call uncertain. CDR1 and CDR2 from the germline V gene are LNHDA and SQIVND (reference sequence). With 1 base removed from V and 7 bases from J, the gap between germline ends came to 19 bases. The CDR3 contains 16 residues. The CDR3 region is CASSIGGDPTPAGYTF. CDR3 bases: TGTGCCAGTAGTATAGGGGGAGACCCCACACCTGCTGGCTACACCTTC.